This TCR beta chain was sequenced during a study of patients and donors after allogeneic stem cell transplantation. Trimming took off 4 bases at V and 1 base at J, with 13 bases between the two ends. The V gene's germline CDR1 is MNHEY and CDR2 SMNVEV (reference sequence). This CDR3 spans 15 amino acids. TCRdb re-called the RT-PCR reads through MiXCR, storing one row per CDR3 protein. The table shows around 240,000 distinct CDR3 sequences, with 11% to 15% occurring only once. J is TRBJ1-1 and V is TRBV27, with D possibly TRBD1 on 5 matching bases. Sequenced input: blood, either unsorted or a sorted T cell fraction (not recorded which). The source is a human donor who was either an allogeneic HSCT recipient or a stem cell or donor lymphocyte infusion donor (not recorded which). It is not recorded whose cells these are; they may come from a transplant donor. The CDR3: CASSSGGSTNTEAFF. In DNA form, the CDR3 reads TGTGCCAGCAGTTCTGGGGGTTCGACGAACACTGAAGCTTTCTTT.